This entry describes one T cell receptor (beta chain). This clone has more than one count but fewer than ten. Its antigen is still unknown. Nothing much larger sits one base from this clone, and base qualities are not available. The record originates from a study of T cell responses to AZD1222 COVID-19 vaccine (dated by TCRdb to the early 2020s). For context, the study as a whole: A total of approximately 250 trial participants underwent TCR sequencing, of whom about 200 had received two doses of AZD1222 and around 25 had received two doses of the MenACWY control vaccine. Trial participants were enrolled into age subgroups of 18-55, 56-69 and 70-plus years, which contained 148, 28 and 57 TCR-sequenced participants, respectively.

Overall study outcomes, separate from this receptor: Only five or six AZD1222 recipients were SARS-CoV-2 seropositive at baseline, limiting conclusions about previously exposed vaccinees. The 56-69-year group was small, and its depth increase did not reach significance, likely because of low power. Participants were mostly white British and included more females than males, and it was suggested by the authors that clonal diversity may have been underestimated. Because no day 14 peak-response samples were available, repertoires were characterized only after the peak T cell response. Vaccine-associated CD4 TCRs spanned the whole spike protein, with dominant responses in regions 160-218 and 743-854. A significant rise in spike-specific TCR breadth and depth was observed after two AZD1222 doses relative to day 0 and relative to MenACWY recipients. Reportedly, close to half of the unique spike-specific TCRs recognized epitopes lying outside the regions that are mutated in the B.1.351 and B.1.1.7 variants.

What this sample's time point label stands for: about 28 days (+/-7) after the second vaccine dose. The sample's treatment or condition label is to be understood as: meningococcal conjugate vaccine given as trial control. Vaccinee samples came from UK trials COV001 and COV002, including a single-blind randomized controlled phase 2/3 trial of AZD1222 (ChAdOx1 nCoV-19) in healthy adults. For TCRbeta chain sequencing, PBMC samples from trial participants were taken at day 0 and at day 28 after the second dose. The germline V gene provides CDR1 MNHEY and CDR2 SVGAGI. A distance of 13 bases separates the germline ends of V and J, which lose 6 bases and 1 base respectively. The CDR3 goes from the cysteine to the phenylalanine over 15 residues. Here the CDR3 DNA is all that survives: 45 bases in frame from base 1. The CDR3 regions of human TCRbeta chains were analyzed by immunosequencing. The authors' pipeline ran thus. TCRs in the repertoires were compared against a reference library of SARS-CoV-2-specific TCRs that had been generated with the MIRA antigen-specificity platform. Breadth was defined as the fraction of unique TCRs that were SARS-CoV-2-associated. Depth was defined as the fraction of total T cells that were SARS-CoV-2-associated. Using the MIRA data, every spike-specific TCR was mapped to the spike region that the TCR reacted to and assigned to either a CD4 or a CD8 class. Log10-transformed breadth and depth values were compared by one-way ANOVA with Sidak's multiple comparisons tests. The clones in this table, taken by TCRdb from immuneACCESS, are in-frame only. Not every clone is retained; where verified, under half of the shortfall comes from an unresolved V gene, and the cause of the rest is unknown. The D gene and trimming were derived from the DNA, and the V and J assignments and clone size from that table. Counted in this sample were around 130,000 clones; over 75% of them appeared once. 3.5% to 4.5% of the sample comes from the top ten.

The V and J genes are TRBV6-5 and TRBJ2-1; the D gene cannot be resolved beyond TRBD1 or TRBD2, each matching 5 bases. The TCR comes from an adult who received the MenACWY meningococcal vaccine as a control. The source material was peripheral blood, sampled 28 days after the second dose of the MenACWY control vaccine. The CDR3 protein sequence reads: CASSPTRGSYNEQFF. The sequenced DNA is TGTGCCAGCAGCCCAACTAGGGGTTCCTACAATGAGCAGTTCTTC.